These 19 T cell receptor beta chains share one sample of origin, sequenced in a study of human T cells and chemical hapten exposure. Time point: patch test 1, 2 weeks after DPC sensitization. Treatment meaning: therapeutic diphenylcyclopropenone sensitization with weekly scalp DPC. TCRdb re-called the RACE reads with MiXCR, one entry per CDR3 protein. The data show 180,000 or so distinct CDR3 sequences, 20% to 25% seen once. Specimen: whole blood, collected in connection with sensitization to the hapten diphenylcyclopropenone (DPC). Receptors were obtained from a woman in her forties or fifties with alopecia areata. Some clones in this sample may be carry-over from other donors' samples.

This clonotype was seen only a few times. The CDR3 sequence: CSVVGTGYGYTF. DNA for the CDR3: TGCAGCGTTGTCGGGACAGGTTATGGCTACACCTTC. The V gene is TRBV29-1, the J gene TRBJ1-2, with 8 nucleotides matching TRBD1. V lost 4 bases and J lost 5; bases outside the gene matches: 3. CDR1 is SQVTM, CDR2 ANQGSEA, per germline. The CDR3 totals 12 residues. Full variable domain (missing parts from reference TRBV29-1 and TRBJ1-2): SAVISQKPSRDICQRGTSLTIQCQVDSQVTMMFWYRQQPGQSLTLIATANQGSEATYESGFVIDKFPISRPNLTFSTLTVSNMSPEDSSIYLCSVVGTGYGYTFGSGTRLTVV.

The chain uses TRBV3-1 and TRBJ2-5, with unresolved D. There are 11 residues in the CDR3. Germline CDR1 is LGHDT and CDR2 is YNNKEL (reference sequence). The V end lost 7 bases, the J end lost 4 bases, and 7 bases lay between the germline ends. CDR3 amino acids: CASITGETQYF. The CDR3 DNA reads as TGTGCCAGCATTACCGGAGAGACCCAGTACTTC.

Notes on this clonotype: A read error may explain this, as a much larger clone is one base away. This sequence joins TRBV12-5 and TRBJ2-1; the match to TRBD2 covers 9 bases. This CDR3 region has 16 residues. Germline lookup yields CDR1 LGHNT and CDR2 FRNRAP. The DNA of the CDR3 is TGTGCTAGAGGTTTGCTGGCGCGGGAGGGCCAGGATGAGCAGTTCTTC. Its protein product is CARGLLAREGQDEQFF.

This chain uses TRBV7-8 with TRBJ2-4, with 11 positions matching TRBD1. This CDR3 contains 14 residues. CDR1 SGHVS and CDR2 FQNEAQ come from the germline V gene. V lost 7 bases and J lost 5; bases outside the gene matches: 4. CDR3 nucleotides: TGTGCCAGCACGGACAGGGGGCTACAAAACATTCAGTACTTC. Translation: CASTDRGLQNIQYF.

On this clonotype: Without the conserved terminal phenylalanine or tryptophan, this CDR3 likely stems from a read error. The rearrangement uses TRBV5-4 and TRBJ2-5, with TRBD2 matching 7 bases. Germline V gives CDR1 SGHNT, CDR2 YYREEE (reference sequence). The CDR3 has 15 residues. The junction had 9 bases not matched to a gene; V was cut back by 5 bases and J by 2 bases. CDR3 DNA sequence: TGTGCCAGCAGGGTGGCTAGCGGAGCACAAGAGACCCAGTACTAC. This gives the protein CASRVASGAQETQYY.

Note on this clonotype: Mismatch with germline at one junction end may stem from a read error. The CDR3 sequence is CASSLSGLGRVRDNEQFF. The CDR3 bases are TGTGCCAGCAGCTTATCAGGGTTGGGGCGGGTTCGCGACAATGAGCAGTTCTTC. This sequence joins TRBV27 and TRBJ2-1; D tentatively fits TRBD1 or TRBD2 (5 bases each). Germline V gene sequence: CDR1 MNHEY, CDR2 SMNVEV (reference sequence). This CDR3 is 18 amino acids long.

The V gene is TRBV28, the J gene TRBJ1-2; D is uncertain. Germline V gives CDR1 MDHEN, CDR2 SYDVKM. The length of the CDR3 is 17 residues. Trimming cost V 5 bases and J 4 bases, with 23 bases left between them. The CDR3 spells CASSPWASGYEGYGYTF. In DNA form, the CDR3 reads TGTGCCAGCAGTCCGTGGGCATCCGGGTATGAGGGCTATGGCTACACCTTC.

The chain employs TRBV20-1 and TRBJ2-3; tentative D call: TRBD2 (6 bases). This CDR3 is 13 amino acids long. V dropped 3 bases and J dropped 1 base, with 8 bases sitting between them. Germline loops: CDR1 DFQATT, CDR2 SNEGSKA (reference sequence). Written as DNA, the CDR3 is TGCAGTGCTAGCGGGGGAGGCACAGATACGCAGTATTTT. Translating gives CSASGGGTDTQYF.

This clonotype was seen only a few times. J is TRBJ2-3 and V is TRBV29-1, with 9 bases matching TRBD1. CDR3 size: 12 residues. Trimming took 7 bases from V and 1 from J; bases not matched to a gene: 0. Germline CDR1 and CDR2: SQVTM and ANQGSEA. CDR3 sequence: CSGTGGTDTQYF. The CDR3 DNA sequence: TGCAGCGGGACAGGGGGCACAGATACGCAGTATTTT.

Comments on this clonotype: Given a much more abundant clone one base away, this may be a read error. The rearrangement uses TRBV2 and TRBJ2-1; D uncertain. The CDR3 extends over 14 amino acids. Germline loops: CDR1 SNHLY, CDR2 FYNNEI. In nucleotides, the CDR3 is TGTGCCGGCAGTGAACAGAATATTTACAATGAGCAGTTCTTC. Encoded protein: CAGSEQNIYNEQFF.

This clonotype came up a few times. V is TRBV20-1 and J is TRBJ2-4; D possibly corresponds to TRBD2 (5 bases). Trimming shortened V by 3 bases and J by 0 bases, and 9 bases separated the two germline ends. Germline V gene lookup returns CDR1 DFQATT and CDR2 SNEGSKA (reference sequence). The CDR3 totals 14 residues. The CDR3 loop reads CSASGEGAKNIQYF. DNA for the CDR3: TGCAGTGCTAGCGGGGAAGGAGCCAAAAACATTCAGTACTTC.

V gene TRBV10-3 combines with J gene TRBJ2-1, with 10 bases aligning to TRBD2. J was trimmed by 6 bases and V by 3 bases; bases with no gene match: 5. CDR1 and CDR2 (germline): ENHRY, SYGVKD. The CDR3 consists of 15 residues. Written as DNA, the CDR3 is TGTGCCATCAGTGACGCCGGGACTAGCGCCAATGAGCAGTTCTTC. This codes for CAISDAGTSANEQFF.

This chain connects TRBV5-1 to TRBJ2-6; D gene uncertain. Germline CDR1 SGHRS, CDR2 YFSETQ. V lost 8 bases and J lost 0, with 9 bases in between. CDR3 length: 14 residues. In nucleotides, the CDR3 is TGCGCCAGTTCGAGGATCTCTGGGGCCAACGTCCTGACTTTC. Protein product: CASSRISGANVLTF.

This clonotype was found a few times. The chain recombines TRBV18 with TRBJ1-6; weak D call: TRBD1 (6 bases). V shed 4 bases and J shed 13 bases, with 11 bases lying between them. CDR3 size: 12 residues. Germline CDR1 is KGHSH and CDR2 is LQKENI. The CDR3 sequence: CASSLWGHPLHF. For the CDR3, the DNA is TGTGCCAGCTCACTTTGGGGACATCCCCTCCACTTT.

The chain uses TRBV12-3 or TRBV12-4 and TRBJ2-1; 13 positions agree with TRBD2. This CDR3 is built from 16 residues. Unmatched junction bases numbered 17, after V lost 6 bases and J lost 15 bases. CDR3 sequence (DNA): TGTGCCAGCAGCCACCTCAGACTAGCGGGAGGCGTGTGCCCGTTCTTC. It yields the protein CASSHLRLAGGVCPFF.

This clonotype was counted a few times. V gene TRBV5-6 combines with J gene TRBJ2-7; 9 bases fit TRBD1. Losses at the gene ends were 1 base for V and 2 bases for J; bases not matched to a gene: 4. CDR3 length: 15 residues. Germline-derived CDR1 and CDR2 are SGHDT and YYEEEE. The CDR3 region is CASSLMGQGPYEQYF. For the CDR3, the DNA is TGTGCCAGCAGCTTGATGGGACAGGGCCCCTACGAGCAGTACTTC.

The chain links TRBV20-1 to TRBJ1-5; no firm D call. Germline V gives CDR1 DFQATT, CDR2 SNEGSKA (reference sequence). Deletions cut 5 bases from V and 1 base from J, with 12 bases between. The CDR3 contains 14 residues. The CDR3: CSAYTTGSNQPQHF. In DNA form, the CDR3 reads TGCAGTGCTTACACGACCGGCAGCAATCAGCCCCAGCATTTT.

This clonotype was observed a few times. V usage is TRBV3-1 and J usage is TRBJ2-1; D might be TRBD2 (6 bases). This CDR3 is built from 16 residues. Germline V gives CDR1 LGHDT, CDR2 YNNKEL (reference sequence). With 3 bases removed from V and 0 bases from J, the gap between germline ends came to 12 bases. The CDR3 sequence is CASSHPLAVSYNEQFF. CDR3 DNA: TGTGCCAGCAGCCACCCTTTAGCGGTCTCCTACAATGAGCAGTTCTTC.

V and J are TRBV10-3 and TRBJ1-5; no reliable D call. V lost 4 bases and J 3 bases, leaving 10 bases between the germline ends. The CDR3 sequence is 14 residues long. The germline V gene encodes CDR1 ENHRY and CDR2 SYGVKD. The CDR3 loop is CAISGMGNNQPQHF. The CDR3 DNA is TGTGCCATCAGTGGGATGGGCAACAATCAGCCCCAGCATTTT.